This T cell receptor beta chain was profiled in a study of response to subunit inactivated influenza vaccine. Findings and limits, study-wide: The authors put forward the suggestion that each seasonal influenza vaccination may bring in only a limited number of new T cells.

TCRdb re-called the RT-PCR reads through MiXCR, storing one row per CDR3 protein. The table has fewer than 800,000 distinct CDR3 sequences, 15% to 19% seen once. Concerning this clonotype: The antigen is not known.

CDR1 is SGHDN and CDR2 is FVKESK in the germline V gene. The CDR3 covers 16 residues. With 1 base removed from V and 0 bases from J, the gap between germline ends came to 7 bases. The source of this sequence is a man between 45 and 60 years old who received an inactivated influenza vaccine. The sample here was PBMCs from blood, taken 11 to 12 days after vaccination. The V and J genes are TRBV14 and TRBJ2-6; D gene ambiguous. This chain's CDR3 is CASSQVLGSGANVLTF. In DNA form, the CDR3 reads TGTGCCAGCAGCCAAGTACTCGGCTCTGGGGCCAACGTCCTGACTTTC.